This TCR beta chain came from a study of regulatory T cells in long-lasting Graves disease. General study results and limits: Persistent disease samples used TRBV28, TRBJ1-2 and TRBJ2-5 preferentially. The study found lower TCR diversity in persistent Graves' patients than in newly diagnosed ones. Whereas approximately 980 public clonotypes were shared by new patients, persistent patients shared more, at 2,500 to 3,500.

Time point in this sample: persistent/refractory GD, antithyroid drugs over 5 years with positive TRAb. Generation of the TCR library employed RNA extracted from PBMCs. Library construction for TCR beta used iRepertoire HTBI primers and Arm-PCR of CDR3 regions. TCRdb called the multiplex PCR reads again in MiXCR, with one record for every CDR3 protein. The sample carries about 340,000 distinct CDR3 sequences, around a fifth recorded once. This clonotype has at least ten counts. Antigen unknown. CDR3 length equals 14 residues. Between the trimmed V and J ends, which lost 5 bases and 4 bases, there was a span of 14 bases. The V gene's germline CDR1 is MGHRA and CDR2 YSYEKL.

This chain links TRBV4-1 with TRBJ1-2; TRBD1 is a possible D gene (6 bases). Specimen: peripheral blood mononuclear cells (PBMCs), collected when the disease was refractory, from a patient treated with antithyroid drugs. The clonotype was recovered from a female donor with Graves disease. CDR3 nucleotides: TGCGCCAGCAGCAGACGGACAGACCTCTATGGCTACACCTTC. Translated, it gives CASSRRTDLYGYTF.